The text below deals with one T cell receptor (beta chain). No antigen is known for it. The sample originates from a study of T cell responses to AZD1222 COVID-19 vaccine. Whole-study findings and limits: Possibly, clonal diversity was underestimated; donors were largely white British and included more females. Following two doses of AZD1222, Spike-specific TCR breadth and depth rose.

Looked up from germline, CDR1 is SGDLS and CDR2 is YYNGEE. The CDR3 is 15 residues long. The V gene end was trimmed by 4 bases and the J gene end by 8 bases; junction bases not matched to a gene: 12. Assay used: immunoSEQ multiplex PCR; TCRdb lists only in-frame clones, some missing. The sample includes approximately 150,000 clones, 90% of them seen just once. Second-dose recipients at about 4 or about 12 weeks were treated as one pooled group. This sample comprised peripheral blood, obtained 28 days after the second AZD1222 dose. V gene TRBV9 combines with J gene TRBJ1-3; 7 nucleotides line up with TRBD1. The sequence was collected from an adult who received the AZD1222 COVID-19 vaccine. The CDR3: CASSSGTEVGYTIYF. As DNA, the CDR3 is TGTGCCAGCAGCTCCGGGACAGAGGTGGGGTACACCATATATTTT.